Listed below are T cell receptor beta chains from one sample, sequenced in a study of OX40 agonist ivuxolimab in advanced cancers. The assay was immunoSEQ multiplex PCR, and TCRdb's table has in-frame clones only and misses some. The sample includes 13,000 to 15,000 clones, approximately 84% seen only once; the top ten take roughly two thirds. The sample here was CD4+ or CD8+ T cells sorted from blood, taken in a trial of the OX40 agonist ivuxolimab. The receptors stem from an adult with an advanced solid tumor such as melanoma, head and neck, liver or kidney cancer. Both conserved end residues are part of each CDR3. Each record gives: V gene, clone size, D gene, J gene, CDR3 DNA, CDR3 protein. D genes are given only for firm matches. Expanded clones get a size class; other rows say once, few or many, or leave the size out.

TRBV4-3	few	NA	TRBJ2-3	TGCGCCAGCAGCCACGGGGGGCCCACAGATACGCAGTATTTT	CASSHGGPTDTQYF
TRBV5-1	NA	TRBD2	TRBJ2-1	TGCGCCAGCACCGTCCTTCCGCGGGAGGGTCGAGATGAGCAGTTCTTC	CASTVLPREGRDEQFF
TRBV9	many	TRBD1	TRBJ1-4	TGTGCCAGCAGCCCTACAGGGGTGGGTGAAAAACTGTTTTTT	CASSPTGVGEKLFF
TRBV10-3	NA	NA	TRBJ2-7	TGTGCCATCAGTGAGTCGACTGACTACGAGCAGTACTTC	CAISESTDYEQYF
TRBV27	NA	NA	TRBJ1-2	TGTGCCAGCAGTCTGCTAGCCCCCACCGAGGGCTATGGCTACACCTTC	CASSLLAPTEGYGYTF
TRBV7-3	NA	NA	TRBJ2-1	TGTGCCAGCAGCTTGGTGGGAACTGAGCAGTTCTTC	CASSLVGTEQFF
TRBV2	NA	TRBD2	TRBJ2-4	TGTGCCAGCAGTGATGCGGGGGGTCTAGCCAAAAACATTCAGTACTTC	CASSDAGGLAKNIQYF
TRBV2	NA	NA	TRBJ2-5	TGTGCCAGCAGCGTAGATGGGGGCGCGGCAGAGACCCAGTACTTC	CASSVDGGAAETQYF
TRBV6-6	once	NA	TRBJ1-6	TGTGCCAGCGAGCCGGACCGGACTGATAATTCACCCCTCCACTTT	CASEPDRTDNSPLHF
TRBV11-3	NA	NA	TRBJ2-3	TGTGCCAGCAGCTTACAAGGAAGCACAGATACGCAGTATTTT	CASSLQGSTDTQYF
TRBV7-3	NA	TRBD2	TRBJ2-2	TGTGCCAGCAGCTTGGGAGCGGGGATCGGGGAGCTGTTTTTT	CASSLGAGIGELFF
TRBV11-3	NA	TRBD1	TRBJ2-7	TGCGCCAGCAGCCAACACCGGGACAGCGAGCAGTACTTC	CASSQHRDSEQYF
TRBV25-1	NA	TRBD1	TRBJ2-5	TGTGCCAGCAGTGAATTGAAGGAGACAGGGGGCGGAGAAGAGACCCAGTACTTC	CASSELKETGGGEETQYF
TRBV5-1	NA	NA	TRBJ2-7	TGCGCCAGCGGGGGGCAGGGGAGCTACGAGCAGTACTTC	CASGGQGSYEQYF
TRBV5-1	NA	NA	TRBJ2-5	TGCGCCGGCAGCCCCAACACAGATCTGGGAGAGACCCAGTACTTC	CAGSPNTDLGETQYF
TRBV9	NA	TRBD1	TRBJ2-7	TGTGCCAGCAGCATATCGACAGGGGGCTACGAGCAGTACTTC	CASSISTGGYEQYF
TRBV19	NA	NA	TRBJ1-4	TGTGCCAGTATTCCCTCAGGCGGCGAAAAACTGTTTTTT	CASIPSGGEKLFF
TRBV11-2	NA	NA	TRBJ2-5	TGTGCCAGCAGCTTGGGTCGCACGCCTCAAGAGACCCAGTACTTC	CASSLGRTPQETQYF
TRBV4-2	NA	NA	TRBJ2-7	TGTGCCAGCAGCCAAGATCCGGGGGACGAGCAGTACTTC	CASSQDPGDEQYF
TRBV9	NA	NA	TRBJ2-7	TGTGCCAGCAGCCCCCTGTTGAGGAACGAGCAGTACTTC	CASSPLLRNEQYF
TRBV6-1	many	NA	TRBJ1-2	TGTGCCAGCAGTGAAAGCGGAACAGCTAACTATGGCTACACCTTC	CASSESGTANYGYTF
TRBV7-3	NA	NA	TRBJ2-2	TGTGCCAGCAGCTTATTTTTCGGCAGGGAAAACGGGGAGCTGTTTTTT	CASSLFFGRENGELFF
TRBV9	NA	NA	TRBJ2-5	TGTGCCAGCAGCGTGCGCCCGGAACAAGAGACCCAGTACTTC	CASSVRPEQETQYF
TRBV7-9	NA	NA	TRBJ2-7	TGTGCCAGCAGCTTTAGTTTTCAGGACTACTCTTCTTCCTACGAGCAGTACTTC	CASSFSFQDYSSSYEQYF
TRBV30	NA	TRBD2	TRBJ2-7	TGTGCCTTGACAACGACGCGGACGGGGGGCTCCTACGAGCAGTACTTC	CALTTTRTGGSYEQYF
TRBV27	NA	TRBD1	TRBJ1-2	TGTGCCAGCAGTAAACTCCTGACAGGGGGCTTTTATGGCTACACCTTC	CASSKLLTGGFYGYTF
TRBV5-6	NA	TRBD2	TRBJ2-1	TGTGCCAGCAGCCCCGGGACTAGCGGGACCCACAATGAGCAGTTCTTC	CASSPGTSGTHNEQFF
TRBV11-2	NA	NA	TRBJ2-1	TGTGCCAGCAGCTTTGGCCGGACCAATGAGCAGTTCTTC	CASSFGRTNEQFF
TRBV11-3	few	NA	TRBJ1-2	TGTGCCAGCAGCCCCCAGACCACCTCATATGGCTACACCTTC	CASSPQTTSYGYTF
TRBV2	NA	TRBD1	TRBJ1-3	TGTGCCAGCAGTGAGTCCGGGACAGGGTCTGGAAACACCATATATTTT	CASSESGTGSGNTIYF
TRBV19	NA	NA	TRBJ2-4	TGTGCCAGTAGTCCGTCCCCGAATATAGCCAAAAACATTCAGTACTTC	CASSPSPNIAKNIQYF
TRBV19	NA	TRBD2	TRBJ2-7	TGTGCCAGTAGTGACTCGATTGCGGGAGTTAACGAGCAGTACTTC	CASSDSIAGVNEQYF
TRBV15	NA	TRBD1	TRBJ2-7	TGTGCCACCAGCAGAGATAGACAGGGGTCCGAGCAGTACTTC	CATSRDRQGSEQYF
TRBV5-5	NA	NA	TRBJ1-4	TGTGCCAGCAGCGGCGCAGCTAATGAAAAACTGTTTTTT	CASSGAANEKLFF
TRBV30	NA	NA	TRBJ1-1	TGTGCCTGGAAGGTTCAGGGGTACACTGAAGCTTTCTTT	CAWKVQGYTEAFF
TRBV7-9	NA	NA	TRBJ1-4	TGTGCCAGCAGCTTAGGGGGCCCGCCTAATGAAAAACTGTTTTTT	CASSLGGPPNEKLFF
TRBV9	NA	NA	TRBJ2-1	TGTGCCAGCAGCGTAGAAGGTGCCCTCAATGAGCAGTTCTTC	CASSVEGALNEQFF
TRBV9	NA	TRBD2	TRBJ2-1	TGTGCCAGCAGCGTAGGCAGAAGACTAGCCGAATTCGACAATGAGCAGTTCTTC	CASSVGRRLAEFDNEQFF
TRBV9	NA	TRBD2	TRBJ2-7	TGTGCCAGCAGCCCAGAAGGGACTAGCGCTTACGAGCAGTACTTC	CASSPEGTSAYEQYF
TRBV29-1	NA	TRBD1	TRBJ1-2	TGCAGCGTTGTACAGGGGGCCATAGGCTACACCTTC	CSVVQGAIGYTF
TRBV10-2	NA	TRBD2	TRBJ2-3	TGCGCCAGCAGTGAGTCGGGGGGGTTCGCAGATACGCAGTATTTT	CASSESGGFADTQYF
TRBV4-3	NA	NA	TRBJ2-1	TGCGCCAGCAGCCAAGATCTTTTCCAAAAGCGAGAGCAGTTCTTC	CASSQDLFQKREQFF
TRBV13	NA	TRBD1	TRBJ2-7	TGTGCCAGCAGCTATCGGGACAGGGGTACCTACGAGCAGTACTTC	CASSYRDRGTYEQYF
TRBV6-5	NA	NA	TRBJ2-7	TGTGCCAGCAGTTACAACTCCCTCGCCGAGCAGTACTTC	CASSYNSLAEQYF
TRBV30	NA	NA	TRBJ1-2	TGTGCTTGGAGTAACAACAGGGTTGCTGACTATGGCTACACCTTC	CAWSNNRVADYGYTF
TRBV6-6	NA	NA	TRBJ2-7	TGTGCCAGCAGTTGGGGAAACGAGCAGTACTTC	CASSWGNEQYF
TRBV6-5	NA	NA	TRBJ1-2	TGTGCCAGCAGCCTCGGGACTAACTATGGCTACACCTTC	CASSLGTNYGYTF
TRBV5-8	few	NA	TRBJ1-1	TGTGCCAGCAGCTCGCTACAGGGTCCGGGGTTCCCTGAAGCTTTCTTT	CASSSLQGPGFPEAFF
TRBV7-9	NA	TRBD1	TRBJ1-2	TGTGCCAGCTTACCATCCGGGACAGGGAATGGCTACACCTTC	CASLPSGTGNGYTF
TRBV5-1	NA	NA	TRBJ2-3	TGCGCCAGCAGCGTGTTAGGGAGTCACTCTGAGGCAGATACGCAGTATTTT	CASSVLGSHSEADTQYF
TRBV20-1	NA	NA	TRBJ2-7	TGCAGTGCTAGAGAGGACTACGAGCAGTACTTC	CSAREDYEQYF